These 22 T cell receptor beta chains were all obtained from the same sample, sequenced in a study of control samples from healthy donors and cancer patients. Sequenced by immunoSEQ multiplex PCR; TCRdb stores in-frame clones only, minus some. The table shows about 150,000 clones, with around 88% occurring only once. Sequences were obtained from blood. The receptors originated from a man aged 18 to 30 in good health.

The chain links TRBV27 to TRBJ1-6, with 7 positions matching TRBD1. Trimming took 6 bases from V and 0 from J; bases not matched to a gene: 11. The CDR3 has 18 residues. Germline V gives CDR1 MNHEY, CDR2 SMNVEV (reference sequence). The CDR3 nucleotides are TGTGCCAGCAGCCCCCGCGACAGGGCTGTCTCCTATAATTCACCCCTCCACTTT. Protein: CASSPRDRAVSYNSPLHF.

The rearrangement joins TRBV28 to TRBJ1-5; D unresolved. The CDR3 totals 13 residues. CDR1 and CDR2 from the germline V gene are MDHEN and SYDVKM. Trimming took off 1 base at V and 1 base at J, with 2 bases between the two ends. The DNA of the CDR3 is TGTGCCAGCAGTTTATTGAGCAATCAGCCCCAGCATTTT. As protein: CASSLLSNQPQHF.

This chain uses TRBV7-2 with TRBJ1-2; weak D call: TRBD1 (5 bases). From germline, CDR1 is SGHTA and CDR2 FQGNSA. This CDR3 comprises 15 residues. V lost 1 base and J lost 8, with 17 bases in between. CDR3 sequence: CASSLGAGSGNGYTF. CDR3 sequence (DNA): TGTGCCAGCAGCTTAGGGGCAGGGAGCGGGAACGGCTACACCTTC.

This chain joins TRBV5-1 and TRBJ1-4, with 8 positions matching TRBD1. Germline CDR1 reads SGHRS; CDR2 reads YFSETQ. There are 14 residues in the CDR3. V lost 4 bases to trimming and J lost 6 bases; unmatched junction nucleotides: 5. DNA of the CDR3: TGCGCCAGCAGCCCGACAGGGGCCGATGAAAAACTGTTTTTT. Its protein is CASSPTGADEKLFF.

The chain employs TRBV12-3 or TRBV12-4 and TRBJ1-1, with D uncertain. The V gene lost 4 bases and the J gene lost 1 base, with 7 bases spanning the gap. The CDR3 extends over 13 amino acids. CDR3 sequence reads: CASSSPPNTEAFF. DNA of the CDR3: TGTGCCAGCAGTTCCCCACCGAACACTGAAGCTTTCTTT.

This clone was seen a handful of times. The J gene is TRBJ2-3, the V gene TRBV6-4, with D possibly TRBD2 on 5 matching bases. The CDR3 runs to 14 residues. Germline CDR1 reads MRHNA; CDR2 reads SNTAGT. V was trimmed by 2 bases and J by 0 bases, leaving 6 bases between them. The chain's CDR3 is CASSDRGSTDTQYF. For the CDR3, the DNA is TGTGCCAGCAGTGACCGGGGTAGCACAGATACGCAGTATTTT.

This clone was observed a handful of times. Other DNA variants within this sample encode the same CDR3. This rearrangement joins TRBV6-1 to TRBJ1-3, with D uncertain. V was clipped by 3 bases and J by 0 bases, with 6 bases between them. CDR1 MNHNS and CDR2 SASEGT come from the germline V gene. CDR3 length: 14 amino acids. In DNA form, the CDR3 reads TGTGCCAGCAGTGACGGTATCTCTGGAAACACCATATATTTT. Amino acids: CASSDGISGNTIYF.

Written as DNA, the CDR3 is TGCGCCAGCAGCCAAGATGGGGGGACGGTCTATGGCTACACCTTC. As protein: CASSQDGGTVYGYTF. This chain joins TRBV4-3 and TRBJ1-2; D possibly corresponds to TRBD1 (5 bases). This CDR3 spans 15 amino acids. V was cut by 0 bases and J by 4 bases, with 12 bases left in between. Germline loops: CDR1 LGHNA, CDR2 YSLEER.

This rearrangement joins TRBV25-1 to TRBJ2-7, with 11 bases matching TRBD2. J lost 7 bases, V lost 3 bases, and 11 bases had no gene match. CDR1 and CDR2 from the germline V gene are MGHDK and SYGVNS. The CDR3 consists of 16 residues. The CDR3: CASSDIGGTSGTEQYF. The CDR3 DNA sequence: TGTGCCAGCAGTGACATCGGAGGGACTAGCGGCACGGAGCAGTACTTC.

The chain employs TRBV19 and TRBJ1-5; maybe TRBD1 (5 bases). Germline V lookup: CDR1 LNHDA, CDR2 SQIVND (reference sequence). V lost 4 bases and J lost 4, with 14 bases in between. The CDR3 has 15 amino acids. The CDR3 DNA reads as TGTGCCAGTAGTACCGGGACGGATACTAATCAGCCCCAGCATTTT. It specifies CASSTGTDTNQPQHF.

This clone was seen once. The V and J genes are TRBV4-2 and TRBJ1-1, with a weak D call TRBD1 (6 bases). Germline V gives CDR1 LGHNA, CDR2 YNFKEQ. CDR3 length equals 16 residues. Trimming stripped 2 bases from V and 1 base from J, with 14 bases between. The CDR3 reads CASSQSTLTGNTEAFF. DNA of the CDR3: TGTGCCAGCAGCCAATCGACCCTGACAGGGAACACTGAAGCTTTCTTT.

The sample holds a few counts of this clone. The chain couples TRBV28 to TRBJ2-1; TRBD2 is a possible D gene (6 bases). Between the trimmed V and J ends, which lost 8 bases and 1 base, there was a span of 9 bases. The germline gives CDR1 MDHEN, CDR2 SYDVKM. CDR3 size: 13 residues. The CDR3 is CASLGGSYNEQFF. CDR3 nucleotides: TGTGCCAGCTTGGGGGGATCCTACAATGAGCAGTTCTTC. The whole variable domain, filled in from reference TRBV28 and TRBJ2-1, reads DVKVTQSSRYLVKRTGEKVFLECVQDMDHENMFWYRQDPGLGLRLIYFSYDVKMKEKGDIPEGYSVSREKKERFSLILESASTNQTSMYLCASLGGSYNEQFFGPGTRLTVL.

V usage is TRBV5-8 and J usage is TRBJ1-5; the match to TRBD1 covers 8 bases. Losses at the gene ends were 4 bases for V and 4 bases for J; bases not matched to a gene: 10. From germline, CDR1 is SGHTS and CDR2 YDEGEE. CDR3 size: 16 residues. CDR3 loop: CASSPTGTGFNQPQHF. CDR3 coding DNA: TGTGCCAGCAGCCCGACCGGGACAGGCTTTAATCAGCCCCAGCATTTT.

This sequence joins TRBV10-3 and TRBJ1-6; TRBD1 is a possible D gene (6 bases). CDR3 length: 17 amino acids. V was trimmed by 0 bases and J by 5 bases, leaving 14 bases between them. The germline CDR1 and CDR2 sequences are ENHRY and SYGVKD. The chain's CDR3 is CAISESGAGVDNSPLHF. The CDR3 DNA follows: TGTGCCATCAGTGAGTCAGGGGCAGGGGTGGATAATTCACCCCTCCACTTT.

The chain employs TRBV5-6 and TRBJ2-5; 7 positions match TRBD2. The junction had 16 bases not matched to a gene; V was cut back by 2 bases and J by 3 bases. The length of the CDR3 is 18 residues. Germline V gives CDR1 SGHDT, CDR2 YYEEEE. The CDR3 DNA sequence: TGTGCCAGCAGCTTTAAATTGACTAGCCCAAAGAGCGAAGAGACCCAGTACTTC. It is translated as CASSFKLTSPKSEETQYF.

CDR3 bases: TGTGCCTGGAGTGCTAACTATGGCTACACCTTC. It yields the protein CAWSANYGYTF. The rearrangement uses TRBV30 and TRBJ1-2; no reliable D call. CDR1 GTSNPN and CDR2 SVGIG come from the germline V gene (reference sequence). V lost 1 base to trimming and J lost 0 bases, with 0 bases between them. The CDR3 loop spans 11 amino acids.

The chain has TRBV10-3 and TRBJ2-5, with 9 bases aligning to TRBD2. The CDR3 is made up of 16 amino acids. Germline V CDR1 and CDR2: ENHRY, SYGVKD. The trim removed 7 bases at V and 2 bases at J, leaving 11 bases unmatched. CDR3 DNA: TGTGCCATCAAAGTAGCTAGCGGGGAAGAACAAGAGACCCAGTACTTC. Protein product: CAIKVASGEEQETQYF.

The chain employs TRBV27 and TRBJ2-5; 9 nucleotides match TRBD2. Losses at the gene ends were 1 base for V and 2 bases for J; bases not matched to a gene: 5. From germline, CDR1 is MNHEY and CDR2 SMNVEV (reference sequence). The CDR3 has 16 residues. CDR3 sequence: CASSLFPAGGQETQYF. Here the CDR3 DNA reads TGTGCCAGCAGTTTATTCCCAGCGGGGGGTCAAGAGACCCAGTACTTC.

The chain uses TRBV4-1 and TRBJ2-1; D uncertain. Trimming removed 0 bases at V and 9 bases at J, with 15 bases between. The length of the CDR3 is 15 residues. Per germline, CDR1 MGHRA and CDR2 YSYEKL. CDR3 in DNA: TGCGCCAGCAGCCAAGATCGGGTAGTCCTGGCTGAGCAGTTCTTC. Its translation: CASSQDRVVLAEQFF.

The rearrangement links TRBV6-5 to TRBJ2-5, with TRBD2 identical over 9 bases. CDR1 and CDR2 from the germline V gene are MNHEY and SVGAGI. Unmatched junction bases numbered 7, after V lost 6 bases and J lost 5 bases. The CDR3 sequence is 14 residues long. The CDR3 protein is CASRPGLASETQYF. As DNA, the CDR3 is TGTGCCAGCAGGCCGGGACTAGCATCGGAGACCCAGTACTTC.

The chain uses TRBV12-3 or TRBV12-4 and TRBJ2-4, with D hard to call. Deletions cut 2 bases from V and 6 bases from J, with 8 bases between. The CDR3 is 13 residues long. In nucleotides, the CDR3 is TGTGCCAGCAGTTTATCCAGGCGAAACATTCAGTACTTC. This sequence encodes CASSLSRRNIQYF.

The CDR3 region is CASSQTDYNSPLHF. The CDR3 bases are TGTGCCAGCAGTCAGACGGACTATAATTCACCCCTCCACTTT. The rearrangement uses TRBV25-1 and TRBJ1-6; D is unresolved. The germline gives CDR1 MGHDK, CDR2 SYGVNS. V shed 5 bases and J shed 3 bases, with 8 bases lying between them. There are 14 residues in the CDR3.